This T cell receptor beta chain came from a study of OX40 agonist ivuxolimab in advanced cancers. Describing the broader study: The costimulatory receptor OX40 (CD134) was targeted by ivuxolimab, a fully human IgG2 agonistic monoclonal antibody. Of the approximately 50 patients in dose escalation, 19 had hepatocellular carcinoma, around 15 had melanoma, 9 had renal cell carcinoma and 9 had head and neck cancer. Partial responses occurred in three dose-escalation patients: two with cutaneous melanoma and one with hepatocellular carcinoma. In the dose-escalation cohort, more than 75% of patients were male, and the mean age was about 55 years, with a range of about 20 to 90. Prior anti-PD-1, anti-PD-L1 or anti-CTLA-4 therapy was permitted, and about two fifths of dose-escalation patients had received checkpoint inhibitors. The point of sequencing TCRbeta in the periphery was to test whether ivuxolimab changed TCR sequence diversity and drove clonal T-cell expansion. The paper describes the monotherapy dose-escalation part (N = 52 patients) of the phase I trial of ivuxolimab. Intravenous ivuxolimab was administered to patients every 2 weeks at six dose levels: 0.01, 0.1, 0.3, 1.5, 3 and 10 mg/kg.

What the authors observed across the whole study: In partial responders in the 0.1-3.0 mg/kg groups, normalized peripheral clonal expansion was found to be among the lowest, especially among CD8+ T cells. The antigen specificity of the peripheral T cells that underwent clonal expansion was not determined. At doses of 0.1 to 3.0 mg/kg, clonal expansion of both CD4+ and CD8+ T cells in blood was seen between baseline and week 6. After ivuxolimab, CD8+ T cells had more expanded clones than CD4+ T cells on average. Low levels of normalized T-cell clonal expansion were also seen in some patients who did not respond.

On this clone itself: Its antigen remains undetermined. No base qualities exist here, and no much larger clone lies one base off it.

CDR1 and CDR2 were assigned from the germline V gene as SGHDN and FVKESK. The V end loses 1 base and the J end loses 4 bases, and a stretch of 14 bases separates them. The CDR3 runs 16 amino acids, cysteine and phenylalanine included. Here the CDR3 DNA is all that survives: 48 bases in frame from base 1. For sequencing of the TCRbeta CDR3 region, genomic DNA was extracted from the sorted cells. The immunoSEQ Assay was used for sequencing of TCRbeta CDR3 regions. TCRdb holds this immuneACCESS table with in-frame rearrangements only. Some clones are missing; in checked studies, unresolved V genes explain under half, and the rest has no known cause. The sample has tens of thousands of clones on record, roughly 91% of them singletons. The ten largest clones represent roughly an eighth of the sample. Patients with a history of autoimmune disease or receiving systemic immunosuppression were excluded from the trial. Peripheral blood for TCR sequencing was collected from all dose cohorts at baseline, on cycle 4 day 1, and on cycle 7 day 1. Samples were obtained from an open-label, multicenter, first-in-human phase I dose-escalation trial of ivuxolimab. Adults with locally advanced or metastatic melanoma, renal cell, hepatocellular, or head and neck squamous cell carcinoma were enrolled in the trial. CD4+ and CD8+ T cells were sorted separately from peripheral blood before TCR sequencing.

This specimen consisted of CD4+ or CD8+ T cells sorted from blood, obtained in a trial of the OX40 agonist ivuxolimab. The sequence derives from an adult with an advanced solid tumor such as melanoma, head and neck, liver or kidney cancer. The V gene is TRBV14 and the J gene is TRBJ2-1, with no D gene named confidently. The nucleotide sequence is given as TGTGCCAGCAGCCAAGCGGTGTCACAAAATTACAATGAGCAGTTCTTC. It is translated as CASSQAVSQNYNEQFF.